These T cell receptor beta chains were read from a single sample in a study of blood T cell repertoires in COVID-19. Assay used: immunoSEQ multiplex PCR; TCRdb lists only in-frame clones, some missing. Of about 350,000 clones listed, roughly 86% are singletons. The sample was PBMCs or T cells enriched from blood (not recorded which). Source of these receptors: a woman younger than 45 who had recovered from COVID-19. Each CDR3 is given with its conserved first and last residue. Each record gives: V gene, clone size, J gene, D gene, CDR3 protein, CDR3 DNA. The D gene is left open where the match is weak. Clone size is stated in some rows and not others, as once, few, many or a class when expanded.

TRBV7-9	NA	TRBJ2-4	NA	CASSPRTRGYIQYF	TGTGCCAGCAGCCCCCGGACTCGGGGATACATTCAGTACTTC
TRBV5-6	NA	TRBJ1-5	TRBD1	CASSLSRTGATQPQHF	TGTGCCAGCAGCTTAAGTCGGACAGGGGCGACTCAGCCCCAGCATTTT
TRBV7-9	NA	TRBJ2-5	NA	CASSPVETQYF	TGTGCCAGCAGCCCCGTGGAGACCCAGTACTTC
TRBV3-1/TRBV3-2	NA	TRBJ1-2	NA	CASSQVFGENTF	TGTGCCAGCAGCCAAGTTTTCGGGGAGAACACCTTC
TRBV10-3	NA	TRBJ1-2	NA	CAIMEREAYGYTF	TGTGCCATAATGGAGCGAGAGGCTTATGGCTACACCTTC
TRBV7-2	NA	TRBJ1-1	NA	CASSLHREGTEAFF	TGTGCCAGCAGCTTACACAGGGAGGGCACTGAAGCTTTCTTT
TRBV15	NA	TRBJ1-2	NA	CATSRDRQDSNYGYTF	TGTGCCACCAGCAGAGATAGGCAGGACAGTAACTATGGCTACACCTTC
TRBV3-1/TRBV3-2	NA	TRBJ1-6	NA	CASSQVPGNSPLHF	TGTGCCAGCAGCCAAGTTCCGGGGAATTCACCCCTCCACTTT
TRBV5-1	NA	TRBJ2-1	NA	CASSAYTGGGGLYNEQFF	TGCGCCAGCAGCGCGTACACAGGGGGAGGGGGTCTCTACAATGAGCAGTTCTTC
TRBV10-2	NA	TRBJ2-5	NA	CASSERAGSQETQYF	TGCGCCAGCAGTGAGCGAGCAGGTTCACAAGAGACCCAGTACTTC
TRBV29-1	NA	TRBJ2-3	NA	CSGSLESAGTDTQYF	TGCAGCGGGTCCCTGGAGTCCGCTGGCACAGATACGCAGTATTTT
TRBV5-4	NA	TRBJ2-2	NA	CASTIKRGSTGELFF	TGTGCCAGCACCATTAAAAGGGGGTCCACCGGGGAGCTGTTTTTT
TRBV7-9	few	TRBJ1-2	NA	CASSLRRAGGYTF	TGTGCCAGCAGCTTACGCAGGGCCGGGGGCTACACCTTC
TRBV3-1/TRBV3-2	NA	TRBJ1-3	NA	CASSRDNLYGDTIYF	TGTGCCAGCAGCCGGGACAATCTTTACGGGGACACCATATATTTT
TRBV5-4	NA	TRBJ2-1	TRBD2	CASSPSGGRHNEQFF	TGTGCCAGCAGCCCTAGCGGGGGGCGTCACAATGAGCAGTTCTTC
TRBV19	NA	TRBJ2-1	NA	CASTKLTRTQGGGSYNEQFF	TGTGCCAGTACCAAATTGACGCGGACGCAAGGGGGGGGCTCCTACAATGAGCAGTTCTTC
TRBV5-4	once	TRBJ2-1	TRBD1	CASSRGQASFEYNEQFF	TGTGCCAGCAGCCGAGGACAGGCGAGCTTCGAATACAATGAGCAGTTCTTC
TRBV6-6	NA	TRBJ1-1	NA	CASSYTPGRKINEAFF	TGTGCCAGCAGTTATACCCCTGGGAGGAAGATCAATGAAGCTTTCTTT
TRBV7-2	few	TRBJ2-2	NA	CASSLGSGLYTGELFF	TGTGCCAGCAGCTTAGGCAGCGGGCTTTACACCGGGGAGCTGTTTTTT
TRBV7-2	NA	TRBJ1-1	NA	CASSLRGGGNTEAFF	TGTGCCAGCAGCTTACGAGGTGGTGGGAACACTGAAGCTTTCTTT
TRBV5-1	NA	TRBJ1-2	NA	CASSLTWGGNGYTF	TGCGCCAGCAGCCTCACCTGGGGGGGCAATGGCTACACCTTC
TRBV7-3	NA	TRBJ2-3	NA	CASSPGTLWKDTQYF	TGTGCCAGCAGCCCCGGGACATTATGGAAAGATACGCAGTATTTT
TRBV5-1	NA	TRBJ2-4	NA	CASRRLSSAKNIQYF	TGCGCCAGCCGGAGACTATCATCAGCCAAAAACATTCAGTACTTC
TRBV29-1	NA	TRBJ1-1	TRBD1	CSAEKTAGGTEAFF	TGCAGCGCTGAGAAAACAGCAGGGGGCACTGAAGCTTTCTTT
TRBV6-1	NA	TRBJ1-5	NA	CASSESYPQDSQFGQHF	TGTGCCAGCAGTGAAAGCTACCCCCAGGACAGCCAGTTTGGACAGCATTTT
TRBV28	few	TRBJ1-2	NA	CASRQDTRRGYTF	TGTGCCAGCAGACAGGACACCAGGCGGGGCTACACCTTC
TRBV6-5	NA	TRBJ2-1	NA	CASSHRDYNEQFF	TGTGCCAGCAGCCACAGGGATTACAATGAGCAGTTCTTC
TRBV5-1	NA	TRBJ1-4	NA	CASSLAGTPEKLFF	TGCGCCAGCAGCTTGGCTGGGACTCCTGAAAAACTGTTTTTT
TRBV13	NA	TRBJ1-2	NA	CASSSARWWGPSGYTF	TGTGCCAGCAGCTCAGCTCGGTGGTGGGGGCCATCGGGCTACACCTTC
TRBV7-2	NA	TRBJ2-2	TRBD2	CARSSGGNTGELFF	TGTGCCAGATCTAGCGGGGGGAACACCGGGGAGCTGTTTTTT
TRBV19	NA	TRBJ1-1	NA	CASSREGMNTEAFF	TGTGCCAGTAGTAGGGAGGGCATGAACACTGAAGCTTTCTTT
TRBV5-1	NA	TRBJ2-3	TRBD1	CASSSGQGWTDTQYF	TGCGCCAGCAGCTCCGGACAGGGGTGGACAGATACGCAGTATTTT
TRBV19	once	TRBJ2-3	TRBD2	CASSGRTSGGADTQYF	TGTGCCAGTAGTGGGAGGACTAGCGGGGGCGCAGATACGCAGTATTTT
TRBV28	NA	TRBJ1-2	NA	CASSLQVVGVYGYTF	TGTGCCAGCAGTTTACAGGTGGTCGGGGTCTATGGCTACACCTTC
TRBV9	NA	TRBJ1-1	NA	CASSVGGRVNTEAFF	TGTGCCAGCAGCGTAGGGGGCCGGGTGAACACTGAAGCTTTCTTT
TRBV7-3	NA	TRBJ2-1	TRBD1	CASSPRGLSYNEQFF	TGTGCCAGCAGTCCCAGGGGGCTCTCCTACAATGAGCAGTTCTTC
TRBV10-3	NA	TRBJ2-1	NA	CAIRDSVDEQFF	TGTGCCATCAGAGACAGTGTCGATGAGCAGTTCTTC
TRBV5-1	NA	TRBJ1-1	TRBD1	CASRQGQGRGTEAFF	TGCGCCAGCAGACAGGGACAGGGTAGGGGGACTGAAGCTTTCTTT
TRBV29-1	NA	TRBJ1-2	TRBD1	CSVEDRVHTF	TGCAGCGTTGAGGACAGGGTCCACACCTTC
TRBV5-4	NA	TRBJ2-5	TRBD2	CASSPGLAGAETQYF	TGTGCCAGCAGCCCGGGACTAGCGGGGGCAGAGACCCAGTACTTC
TRBV30	NA	TRBJ1-4	NA	CAWSVAWAGGEKLFF	TGTGCCTGGAGTGTAGCCTGGGCTGGCGGGGAAAAACTGTTTTTT
TRBV28	NA	TRBJ1-5	TRBD1	CASRTGGFQPQHF	TGTGCCAGCCGGACAGGGGGCTTTCAGCCCCAGCATTTT
TRBV2	NA	TRBJ1-1	NA	CASSDLGGFTEAFF	TGTGCCAGCAGTGATTTGGGAGGGTTCACTGAAGCTTTCTTT
TRBV9	NA	TRBJ1-3	TRBD1	CASSGETGARNTIYF	TGTGCCAGCAGCGGGGAAACAGGGGCAAGAAACACCATATATTTT
TRBV7-3	NA	TRBJ1-6	NA	CASSIGSGTNSPLHF	TGTGCCAGCAGCATAGGTAGCGGCACCAATTCACCCCTCCACTTT
TRBV4-3	many	TRBJ1-4	NA	CASSQDGQGTIEKLFF	TGCGCCAGCAGCCAAGATGGCCAGGGAACGATTGAAAAACTGTTTTTT
TRBV4-1	NA	TRBJ2-5	TRBD2	CASSQVWERGETQYF	TGCGCCAGCAGCCAAGTATGGGAGCGGGGAGAGACCCAGTACTTC
TRBV11-2	NA	TRBJ1-2	TRBD1	CASSPVIRGDYGYTF	TGTGCCAGCAGCCCAGTCATCAGGGGGGACTATGGCTACACCTTC
TRBV7-2	once	TRBJ1-2	NA	CASSLALGGGYTF	TGTGCCAGCAGCTTAGCGCTCGGGGGTGGCTACACCTTC
TRBV11-2	once	TRBJ1-3	TRBD1	CASSVTGRSGNTIYF	TGTGCCAGCAGTGTGACAGGGAGGTCCGGAAACACCATATATTTT
TRBV2	NA	TRBJ1-1	NA	CASSKLMNTEAFF	TGTGCCAGCAGTAAACTCATGAACACTGAAGCTTTCTTT
TRBV27	NA	TRBJ1-2	TRBD1	CATSDRANYGYTF	TGTGCCACCTCGGACAGGGCGAACTATGGCTACACCTTC
TRBV20-1	once	TRBJ1-1	NA	CSASLQGLAFF	TGCAGTGCTAGTTTGCAGGGACTCGCTTTCTTT
TRBV6-5	NA	TRBJ1-4	NA	CASSRLTAEGEKLFF	TGTGCCAGCAGCCGGCTTACCGCCGAGGGTGAAAAACTGTTTTTT